These 30 T cell receptor beta chains were sequenced from one sample in a study of CD8+CD57+ T cells in acquired aplastic anemia. TCR beta VDJ and CDR3 profiling used genomic DNA as template. TCRdb independently ran MiXCR on the reads; one entry per CDR3 protein. The table lists roughly 160,000 distinct CDR3 sequences, 70% to 75% of them singletons. All sequencing subjects had displayed CD8+CD57+ cell expansion on flow cytometry. The sequenced material came from sorted CD4+, CD8+, or CD8+CD57+ T cells (not recorded which) from PBMCs. These receptors all come from a human donor with aplastic anemia.

The chain recombines TRBV7-2 with TRBJ1-5; weak D call: TRBD1 (5 bases). Germline V gene lookup returns CDR1 SGHTA and CDR2 FQGNSA. V was trimmed by 1 base and J by 2 bases, leaving 9 bases between them. CDR3 length equals 15 residues. The CDR3 protein is CASSLGGGRNQPQHF. The CDR3 DNA follows: TGTGCCAGCAGCTTAGGGGGGGGACGCAATCAGCCCCAGCATTTT. The full variable domain, in which reference TRBV7-2 and TRBJ1-5 provide the parts outside the CDR3, is GAGVSQSPSNKVTEKGKDVELRCDPISGHTALYWYRQSLGQGLEFLIYFQGNSAPDKSGLPSDRFSAERTGGSVSTLTIQRTQQEDSAVYLCASSLGGGRNQPQHFGDGTRLSIL.

This clonotype was seen more than once but under ten times. The chain joins TRBV12-3 or TRBV12-4 to TRBJ2-2, with D unresolved. CDR3 length: 14 residues. Deletions cut 6 bases from V and 1 base from J, with 9 bases between. In DNA, the CDR3 is TGTGCCAGCAGACCCAGAGAGAACACCGGGGAGCTGTTTTTT. It encodes CASRPRENTGELFF.

CDR3 residues: CASSTGTSEAQETQYF. The CDR3 region has the DNA TGTGCCAGCAGCACGGGGACTAGCGAGGCCCAAGAGACCCAGTACTTC. The chain recombines TRBV7-8 with TRBJ2-5, with TRBD2 identical over 10 bases. Per the germline V gene, CDR1 is SGHVS and CDR2 is FQNEAQ. V gave up 5 bases and J gave up 1 base; unmatched junction bases: 7. This CDR3 is built from 16 residues. Drawing the rest from reference TRBV7-8 and TRBJ2-5, the complete variable domain is GAGVSQSPRYKVAKRGQDVALRCDPISGHVSLFWYQQALGQGPEFLTYFQNEAQLDKSGLPSDRFFAERPEGSVSTLKIQRTQQEDSAVYLCASSTGTSEAQETQYFGPGTRLLVL.

The gene calls are TRBV20-1 and TRBJ2-6; 9 bases are a match to TRBD2. The CDR3 consists of 16 residues. CDR1 and CDR2 (germline): DFQATT, SNEGSKA (reference sequence). Trimming took 5 bases from V and 0 from J; bases not matched to a gene: 5. Here the CDR3 DNA reads TGCAGTGCTGGAGCGGGGGGCCCCTCTGGGGCCAACGTCCTGACTTTC. Protein product: CSAGAGGPSGANVLTF.

This chain uses TRBV9 with TRBJ1-1; unclear D gene. V lost 4 bases to trimming and J lost 1 base, with 8 bases between them. The CDR3 length is 13 residues. Germline CDR1 SGDLS, CDR2 YYNGEE. This chain's CDR3 is CASSPPQNTEAFF. In DNA form, the CDR3 reads TGTGCCAGCAGCCCTCCACAGAACACTGAAGCTTTCTTT.

V and J are TRBV20-1 and TRBJ1-2; the D is unclear. Germline lookup yields CDR1 DFQATT and CDR2 SNEGSKA (reference sequence). Trimming removed 1 base at V and 3 bases at J, with 15 bases between. The CDR3 is 15 amino acids. This CDR3 is CSARGEANWDYGYTF. The CDR3 DNA reads as TGCAGTGCTAGAGGCGAGGCCAACTGGGACTATGGCTACACCTTC.

This clonotype showed up just once. The chain couples TRBV11-2 to TRBJ2-1, with 8 nucleotides matching TRBD1. Per the germline V gene, CDR1 is SGHAT and CDR2 is FQNNGV. This CDR3 comprises 15 residues. J lost 3 bases, V lost 0 bases, and 1 base had no gene match. The CDR3 DNA sequence: TGTGCCAGCAGCTTAGAAGGGACAGGCTACAATGAGCAGTTCTTC. Its translation is CASSLEGTGYNEQFF.

This clonotype was seen only a few times. V is TRBV28 and J is TRBJ2-2; no clear D. The CDR3 is 13 residues long. V lost 2 bases and J lost 6, with 7 bases in between. Germline V CDR1 and CDR2: MDHEN, SYDVKM. The CDR3 spells CASSLGWAGELFF. CDR3 nucleotide sequence: TGTGCCAGCAGTTTAGGGTGGGCCGGGGAGCTGTTTTTT.

The J gene is TRBJ1-1, the V gene TRBV7-2; 8 bases line up with TRBD1. CDR1 is SGHTA, CDR2 FQGNSA, per germline. The CDR3 runs to 14 residues. V was pared by 5 bases and J by 9 bases, with 11 bases of the junction left unmatched. DNA of the CDR3: TGTGCCAGCAGCCCGACAGGGGCCAACTACCAAGCTTTCTTT. Translating gives CASSPTGANYQAFF. Complete variable domain (other parts from reference TRBV7-2 and TRBJ1-1): GAGVSQSPSNKVTEKGKDVELRCDPISGHTALYWYRQSLGQGLEFLIYFQGNSAPDKSGLPSDRFSAERTGGSVSTLTIQRTQQEDSAVYLCASSPTGANYQAFFGQGTRLTVV.

The rearrangement links TRBV24-1 to TRBJ1-4; TRBD1 matches at 11 bases. The germline V gene has CDR1 KGHDR and CDR2 SFDVKD. V dropped 7 bases and J dropped 8; count of bases not matched to a gene: 8. CDR3 size: 15 residues. The CDR3 reads CATRGTGGFWEKLFF. The CDR3 region has the DNA TGTGCCACCAGGGGGACAGGGGGGTTTTGGGAAAAACTGTTTTTT.

The chain carries TRBV7-2 and TRBJ1-2, with 8 bases lining up with TRBD1. CDR3 length: 14 amino acids. CDR1 and CDR2 (germline): SGHTA, FQGNSA. The ends lost 3 bases at V and 2 bases at J; junction bases unmatched: 2. The CDR3, as DNA: TGTGCCAGCAGCTTGGACAGGGAAAACTATGGCTACACCTTC. It yields the protein CASSLDRENYGYTF.

This clonotype appeared a few times. CDR3 in DNA: TGTGCCACCAGCAGAGATGCGGAGACCCAGTACTTC. Translating gives CATSRDAETQYF. This chain connects TRBV15 to TRBJ2-5; D gene ambiguous. Germline V gene data show CDR1 as LNHNV and CDR2 as YYDKDF (reference sequence). The V gene lost 0 bases and the J gene lost 5 bases, with 4 bases spanning the gap. This CDR3 comprises 12 residues.

The genes are TRBV10-3 and TRBJ1-4; 9 bases agree with TRBD1. Germline loops: CDR1 ENHRY, CDR2 SYGVKD. The CDR3 spans 14 residues. Trimming took 5 bases from V and 8 from J; bases not matched to a gene: 6. CDR3 residues: CAISQTGGNEKLFF. The CDR3 DNA is TGTGCCATCAGTCAGACAGGGGGAAACGAAAAACTGTTTTTT.

V usage is TRBV20-1 and J usage is TRBJ1-6, with D maybe TRBD1 (6 bases). This CDR3 comprises 13 residues. V was cut by 2 bases and J by 7 bases, with 9 bases left in between. Germline V gene data show CDR1 as DFQATT and CDR2 as SNEGSKA (reference sequence). The CDR3 nucleotides read TGCAGTGCTAGACTGGACAGCAATTCACCCCTCCACTTT. It specifies CSARLDSNSPLHF.

Concerning this clonotype itself: An end of the junction differs from the germline gene, which may be a read error. This rearrangement joins TRBV2 to TRBJ1-6, with D unresolved. CDR3 length: 11 residues. Germline CDR1 SNHLY, CDR2 FYNNEI. The CDR3 region is CASGEESPLHF. The CDR3 DNA sequence: TGTGCCAGTGGGGAGGAATCACCCCTCCATTTT.

The table lists this clonotype with a few counts. The rearrangement links TRBV20-1 to TRBJ1-6, with TRBD1 as a possible D gene (6 bases). Germline CDR1 is DFQATT and CDR2 is SNEGSKA (reference sequence). Trimming left V 6 bases short and J 4 bases short, with 16 bases between. This CDR3 spans 15 amino acids. The CDR3 is CSAVWGRLYNSPLHF. The CDR3 DNA reads TGCAGTGCCGTTTGGGGGCGTTTATATAATTCACCCCTCCACTTT.

The rearrangement uses TRBV7-3 and TRBJ2-7; perhaps TRBD2 as D (5 bases). The germline gives CDR1 SGHTA, CDR2 FQGTGA. The CDR3 totals 14 residues. V was pared by 2 bases and J by 7 bases, with 15 bases between. The CDR3 here is CASSLQSPGGEQYF. In nucleotides, the CDR3 is TGTGCCAGCAGCTTACAATCCCCCGGAGGTGAGCAGTACTTC.

V and J are TRBV10-3 and TRBJ1-5; tentatively, D is TRBD1 (5 bases). The V end lost 9 bases, the J end lost 0 bases, and 9 bases lay between the germline ends. CDR1 is ENHRY, CDR2 SYGVKD, per germline. CDR3 size: 13 residues. Here the CDR3 reads CAIGQGSNQPQHF. CDR3 coding DNA: TGTGCCATTGGTCAGGGTAGCAATCAGCCCCAGCATTTT.

V gene TRBV29-1 combines with J gene TRBJ1-1; no clear D gene. This CDR3 contains 11 residues. Germline lookup yields CDR1 SQVTM and CDR2 ANQGSEA. The CDR3 loop is CTARRSGEAFF. The CDR3 DNA reads as TGCACCGCGAGGAGATCTGGTGAAGCTTTCTTT. The complete variable domain, with remaining parts taken from reference TRBV29-1 and TRBJ1-1, reads SAVISQKPSRDICQRGTSLTIQCQVDSQVTMMFWYRQQPGQSLTLIATANQGSEATYESGFVIDKFPISRPNLTFSTLTVSNMSPEDSSIYLCTARRSGEAFFGQGTRLTVV.

The chain joins TRBV7-2 to TRBJ1-2; TRBD1 matches 7 bases. The CDR3 covers 14 residues. Germline loops: CDR1 SGHTA, CDR2 FQGNSA. J gave up 5 bases and V 4 bases, and 7 bases lay outside the gene matches. In DNA, the CDR3 is TGTGCCAGCAGCTCTCTCGGGACAGATTATGGCTACACCTTC. Protein sequence: CASSSLGTDYGYTF.

The V call is TRBV7-9, the J call TRBJ2-2; 7 nucleotides match TRBD1. V was pared by 6 bases and J by 5 bases, with 3 bases of the junction left unmatched. The CDR3 extends over 13 amino acids. Germline V gene sequence: CDR1 SEHNR, CDR2 FQNEAQ (reference sequence). As DNA, the CDR3 is TGTGCCAGCAGAAACAGGGGTACCGGGGAGCTGTTTTTT. Translating gives CASRNRGTGELFF. The full variable domain, rest sourced from reference TRBV7-9 and TRBJ2-2, is DTGVSQNPRHKITKRGQNVTFRCDPISEHNRLYWYRQTLGQGPEFLTYFQNEAQLEKSRLLSDRFSAERPKGSFSTLEIQRTEQGDSAMYLCASRNRGTGELFFGEGSRLTVL.

The V and J genes are TRBV7-2 and TRBJ1-6; D is unclear. The CDR3 sequence is 12 residues long. Germline-derived CDR1 and CDR2 are SGHTA and FQGNSA. Deletions cut 7 bases from V and 7 bases from J, with 8 bases between. The CDR3 nucleotides read TGTGCCAGCAACAACGGGAATTCACCCCTCCACTTT. Translation: CASNNGNSPLHF.

V and J are TRBV5-1 and TRBJ2-1; D gene ambiguous. The end of the DNA fits TRBJ2-7 better, so the J call may be wrong. The CDR3 consists of 13 residues. Germline loops: CDR1 SGHRS, CDR2 YFSETQ. Here the CDR3 DNA reads TGCGCCAGCAGCAACCGGGCCTACGACGAGCAGTACTTC. As protein: CASSNRAYDEQYF.

The chain uses TRBV24-1 and TRBJ1-5; 8 bases align to TRBD1. The junction had 10 bases not matched to a gene; V was cut back by 5 bases and J by 5 bases. Germline V gene lookup returns CDR1 KGHDR and CDR2 SFDVKD. This CDR3 is built from 16 residues. Written as DNA, the CDR3 is TGTGCCACCAGTGGACCCGGGACAGGACCCTATCAGCCCCAGCATTTT. Translation gives CATSGPGTGPYQPQHF.

The J gene is TRBJ1-1, the V gene TRBV29-1; D possibly corresponds to TRBD1 (5 bases). The CDR3 runs to 14 residues. In germline, CDR1 is SQVTM, CDR2 ANQGSEA. Deletions cut 7 bases from V and 4 bases from J, with 19 bases between. The CDR3 nucleotides read TGCAGCGCCGATCGGGGCACCCCGAGCACTGAAGCTTTCTTT. The encoded protein is CSADRGTPSTEAFF.

V and J are TRBV7-8 and TRBJ1-5, with 9 positions matching TRBD1. The CDR3 consists of 15 residues. Germline V gene data show CDR1 as SGHVS and CDR2 as FQNEAQ. Trimming removed 3 bases from V and 3 bases from J; junction bases left unmatched: 3. The CDR3 protein is CASSLGQGSNQPQHF. The CDR3 DNA reads TGTGCCAGCAGCTTGGGACAGGGATCCAATCAGCCCCAGCATTTT.

Of note for this clonotype: This may arise from a read error, as a much more abundant clone is one base away. V gene TRBV10-3 combines with J gene TRBJ2-3; D is perhaps TRBD1 or TRBD2 (5 bases each). The CDR3 loop spans 15 amino acids. Germline V gene sequence: CDR1 ENHRY, CDR2 SYGVKD. DNA of the CDR3: TGTGCCATCAGTAAAGGGACGGCTAGCACAGATACGCAGTGTTTT. This encodes CAISKGTASTDTQCF.

The chain recombines TRBV19 with TRBJ1-5; D gene uncertain. The germline V and J ends were trimmed by 7 bases and 4 bases, with 14 bases remaining between them. The CDR3 extends over 14 amino acids. From germline, CDR1 is LNHDA and CDR2 SQIVND (reference sequence). CDR3 DNA sequence: TGTGCCAGTAACACGGGATCTCGAAATCAGCCCCAGCATTTT. Translation: CASNTGSRNQPQHF.

The chain has TRBV2 and TRBJ2-5, with a possible D match to TRBD2 (5 bases). V was shortened by 7 bases and J by 1 base, with 7 bases between the two germline ends. This CDR3 contains 12 residues. Germline V gives CDR1 SNHLY, CDR2 FYNNEI. In DNA form, the CDR3 reads TGTGCCAGCAAAGGACTCCAAGAGACCCAGTACTTC. Its protein is CASKGLQETQYF.

The chain is built from TRBV14 and TRBJ2-4; no clear D gene. Germline V gene sequence: CDR1 SGHDN, CDR2 FVKESK. This CDR3 is 13 amino acids long. V was shortened by 1 base and J by 9 bases, with 10 bases between the two germline ends. The CDR3 sequence is CASSQGVIGIQYF. The CDR3, as DNA: TGTGCCAGCAGCCAAGGTGTCATTGGCATTCAGTACTTC.